This passage covers 17 T cell receptor beta chains from one sample sequenced in a study of shared clonotypes between healthy human individuals (dated by TCRdb to about 2020). The library was obtained by the immunoSEQ multiplex PCR assay. TCRdb carries this immuneACCESS record with in-frame sequences only. Its versions omit some clonotypes, under half of them owing to an unresolved V gene in the studies checked, with the rest unexplained. This sample lists a few million clones; roughly 95% were detected once. The ten most abundant clones make up approximately 0.13% of the sample. Sequencing used naive CD4+ T cells sorted from blood. This specimen's cell subset or site label, per the study, means: CD45RA+ positively selected. These receptors all come from a man aged 18-30 years in good health.

The chain employs TRBV5-1 and TRBJ2-7; 10 bases agree with TRBD1. The V segment lost 4 bases and the J segment 5 bases; nucleotides outside the gene matches: 6. CDR3 length equals 14 residues. Germline V CDR1 and CDR2: SGHRS, YFSETQ. As DNA, the CDR3 is TGCGCCAGCAGCCCCGGACAGGGGGAAAACGAGCAGTACTTC. Its translation: CASSPGQGENEQYF.

This clone was recorded once. The chain couples TRBV14 to TRBJ2-3, with a weak D call TRBD2 (5 bases). Germline V CDR1 and CDR2: SGHDN, FVKESK. Trimming took off 6 bases at V and 4 bases at J, with 14 bases between the two ends. The CDR3 is 14 amino acids. CDR3 bases: TGTGCCAGCAGGAGCTTCGCCGGGGCAGATACGCAGTATTTT. Residues: CASRSFAGADTQYF.

Only one count was recorded for this clone. The chain links TRBV25-1 to TRBJ2-3; D gene unclear. With 5 bases removed from V and 0 bases from J, the gap between germline ends came to 3 bases. The CDR3 contains 12 residues. Looked up from germline, CDR1 is MGHDK and CDR2 is SYGVNS. This CDR3 is CASSQSTDTQYF. CDR3 nucleotide sequence: TGTGCCAGCAGTCAGAGCACAGATACGCAGTATTTT.

The V and J genes are TRBV29-1 and TRBJ2-3; TRBD1 is a possible D gene (6 bases). Germline assignment: CDR1 SQVTM and CDR2 ANQGSEA. The CDR3 totals 13 residues. V dropped 7 bases and J dropped 3 bases, with 14 bases sitting between them. DNA of the CDR3: TGCAGCGCTAAGGGGGTAGTAACAGATACGCAGTATTTT. Encoded protein: CSAKGVVTDTQYF.

The rearrangement uses TRBV7-2 and TRBJ2-7; 12 bases map to TRBD2. This CDR3 has 15 amino acids. The germline gives CDR1 SGHTA, CDR2 FQGNSA. V shed 5 bases and J 2 bases; nucleotides not matched to a gene: 4. The CDR3 region has the DNA TGTGCCAGCAGCCGGACTAGCGGGGCCACCTACGAGCAGTACTTC. It translates to CASSRTSGATYEQYF.

The V and J genes are TRBV11-3 and TRBJ2-3; 8 bases line up with TRBD2. The V gene's germline CDR1 is SGHNT and CDR2 YENEEA. The trim removed 5 bases at V and 6 bases at J, leaving 10 bases unmatched. There are 15 residues in the CDR3. The CDR3, as DNA: TGTGCCAGCAGCCGTACGGGAGGGGATTCGGATACGCAGTATTTT. It is translated as CASSRTGGDSDTQYF.

The chain combines TRBV18 with TRBJ2-3, with 12 bases aligning to TRBD2. V was clipped by 6 bases and J by 0 bases; unmatched bases: 4. Germline V gene lookup returns CDR1 KGHSH and CDR2 LQKENI. The CDR3 runs to 16 residues. CDR3 DNA: TGTGCCAGCTCCCAGACTAGCGGGAGTAGCACAGATACGCAGTATTTT. Translation gives CASSQTSGSSTDTQYF.

The V and J genes are TRBV9 and TRBJ1-3; D is undetermined. CDR3 length equals 16 residues. Germline lookup yields CDR1 SGDLS and CDR2 YYNGEE. V was clipped by 0 bases and J by 0 bases, with 10 bases between them. The CDR3 DNA follows: TGTGCCAGCAGCGTAGGTGACTTTCTCTCTGGAAACACCATATATTTT. Protein sequence: CASSVGDFLSGNTIYF.

The chain employs TRBV27 and TRBJ2-5; TRBD1 is a possible D gene (6 bases). Trimming left V 3 bases short and J 2 bases short, with 13 bases between. CDR3 length equals 15 residues. Germline CDR1 reads MNHEY; CDR2 reads SMNVEV (reference sequence). CDR3 DNA: TGTGCCAGCAGTTTGACAGGTCCCCTTCAAGAGACCCAGTACTTC. It encodes CASSLTGPLQETQYF.

The chain uses TRBV6-6 and TRBJ1-5, with a weak D call TRBD1 (5 bases). The CDR3 totals 14 residues. Germline-derived CDR1 and CDR2 are MNHNY and SVGAGI (reference sequence). Between the trimmed V and J ends, which lost 7 bases and 0 bases, there was a span of 10 bases. CDR3 in DNA: TGTGCCAGCACAAAACAGGATAGCAATCAGCCCCAGCATTTT. Translated: CASTKQDSNQPQHF.

This chain joins TRBV5-1 and TRBJ1-3, with a tentative D call TRBD1 (5 bases). Trimming took 1 base from V and 0 from J, leaving 17 bases between them. Per germline, CDR1 SGHRS and CDR2 YFSETQ. The CDR3 extends over 18 amino acids. CDR3 sequence (DNA): TGCGCCAGCAGCTTGACCACTCTACAGGATAGCTCTGGAAACACCATATATTTT. The encoded protein is CASSLTTLQDSSGNTIYF.

The chain links TRBV18 to TRBJ2-7; maybe TRBD2 (6 bases). This CDR3 has 15 residues. CDR1 KGHSH and CDR2 LQKENI come from the germline V gene. V shed 0 bases and J shed 4 bases, with 13 bases lying between them. The CDR3 bases are TGTGCCAGCTCACCACCGGAAGGTGCGGGGTACGAGCAGTACTTC. Protein product: CASSPPEGAGYEQYF.

The chain carries TRBV6-6 and TRBJ2-7; possible D gene TRBD2, 7 bases. V was trimmed by 2 bases and J by 8 bases, leaving 10 bases between them. Looked up from germline, CDR1 is MNHNY and CDR2 is SVGAGI (reference sequence). The CDR3 contains 12 residues. CDR3: CASSYAGAQQYF. The CDR3 coding sequence is TGTGCCAGCAGTTACGCGGGGGCGCAGCAGTACTTC.

The chain employs TRBV12-5 and TRBJ1-1; D gene uncertain. The V end was cut by 1 base, the J end by 1 base, with 10 bases between. The germline gives CDR1 LGHNT, CDR2 FRNRAP. The CDR3 has 15 amino acids. CDR3 amino acids: CASGLDLVRNTEAFF. The CDR3 DNA sequence: TGTGCTAGTGGTTTGGATCTGGTCCGGAACACTGAAGCTTTCTTT.

The genes are TRBV4-1 and TRBJ2-2; D gene uncertain. Trimming stripped 3 bases from V and 1 base from J, with 12 bases between. The CDR3 extends over 16 amino acids. CDR1 is MGHRA and CDR2 is YSYEKL in the germline V gene. The CDR3, as DNA: TGCGCCAGCAGCCAGGAATGGCCGGAGAACACCGGGGAGCTGTTTTTT. It is translated as CASSQEWPENTGELFF.

This sequence joins TRBV19 and TRBJ2-2, with D unresolved. This CDR3 is 13 amino acids long. Germline CDR1 is LNHDA and CDR2 is SQIVND (reference sequence). The ends were cut back, 5 bases at V and 5 bases at J, with 9 bases in the middle. In DNA form, the CDR3 reads TGTGCCAGTAGTGACCTTGGAACCGGGGAGCTGTTTTTT. This codes for CASSDLGTGELFF.

This chain joins TRBV2 and TRBJ1-1, with D unclear. V was trimmed by 3 bases and J by 10 bases, leaving 9 bases between them. Germline V gives CDR1 SNHLY, CDR2 FYNNEI. The CDR3 runs to 11 residues. The CDR3 DNA follows: TGTGCCAGCAGTGAGTGGTTCGTAGCTTTCTTT. Translated: CASSEWFVAFF.